The 26 T cell receptor beta chains below come from one sample, sequenced in a study of T cell changes during pregnancy in multiple sclerosis. Produced via immunoSEQ multiplex PCR; TCRdb's table is partial and in-frame only. This table has just under 65,000 clones, around 91% appearing once. The sequenced sample was peripheral blood, obtained in the second trimester of pregnancy. The receptors derive from a female donor in good health, enrolled as a control in a pregnancy study.

This chain connects TRBV9 to TRBJ2-2; D is unresolved. CDR1 is SGDLS, CDR2 YYNGEE, per germline. Between the trimmed V and J ends, which lost 4 bases and 6 bases, there was a span of 10 bases. This CDR3 is built from 13 residues. CDR3 region: CASSPQFAGELFF. CDR3 coding DNA: TGTGCCAGCAGCCCACAGTTCGCCGGGGAGCTGTTTTTT.

In the case of this clone: At one boundary the junction diverges from the germline segment, which might be a read error. The chain is built from TRBV7-7 and TRBJ2-3, with D uncertain. CDR3 length equals 15 residues. Germline values: CDR1 SSHAT, CDR2 FNYEAQ (reference sequence). CDR3 coding DNA: TGTGCTAGCAGCTTAGGAAAAGCGTACACAGATACGCAGTATTTT. Translating gives CASSLGKAYTDTQYF.

The chain has TRBV6-1 and TRBJ1-4; 7 bases agree with TRBD1. Unmatched junction bases numbered 4, after V lost 7 bases and J lost 5 bases. Germline CDR1 is MNHNS and CDR2 is SASEGT. The CDR3 runs to 13 residues. The CDR3 DNA follows: TGTGCCAGCACCCCGACAGGGAATGAAAAACTGTTTTTT. Its translation is CASTPTGNEKLFF.

The rearrangement uses TRBV19 and TRBJ1-5; D unclear. This CDR3 has 16 residues. Looked up from germline, CDR1 is LNHDA and CDR2 is SQIVND (reference sequence). Trimming pared 1 base from V and 3 bases from J, leaving 13 bases between. The CDR3 nucleotides are TGTGCCAGTAGTATAGCTTCGGGGTGGGTCAATCAGCCCCAGCATTTT. This encodes CASSIASGWVNQPQHF.

The chain couples TRBV5-6 to TRBJ2-7; 7 nucleotides align to TRBD2. With 1 base clipped from V and 4 bases from J, the junction kept 2 bases outside the gene matches. The CDR3 covers 13 residues. Germline V gene sequence: CDR1 SGHDT, CDR2 YYEEEE. In DNA form, the CDR3 reads TGTGCCAGCAGCTTGTGGGGAGGGTACGAGCAGTACTTC. Residues: CASSLWGGYEQYF.

The chain has TRBV13 and TRBJ1-6; D is perhaps TRBD1 (6 bases). The ends were cut back, 0 bases at V and 14 bases at J, with 11 bases in the middle. The CDR3 length is 13 residues. Germline CDR1 is PRHDT and CDR2 is FYEKMQ (reference sequence). The CDR3 sequence: CASSLGTGPTLHF. DNA of the CDR3: TGTGCCAGCAGCTTAGGGACAGGTCCGACCCTCCACTTT.

This rearrangement joins TRBV29-1 to TRBJ1-2, with 7 bases lining up with TRBD1. The germline CDR1 and CDR2 sequences are SQVTM and ANQGSEA. The J segment lost 0 bases and the V segment lost 6 bases, leaving 4 bases of the junction unmatched. The CDR3 sequence is 13 residues long. The CDR3 reads CSVPGQPNYGYTF. CDR3 DNA: TGCAGCGTGCCGGGACAGCCTAACTATGGCTACACCTTC.

This chain links TRBV28 with TRBJ2-1; a weak D match, TRBD2 (5 bases). CDR1 is MDHEN and CDR2 is SYDVKM in the germline V gene. The CDR3 length is 14 residues. The V and J ends lost 5 bases and 9 bases respectively, with 17 bases between them. The CDR3 is CASSPLSREGEQFF. In nucleotides, the CDR3 is TGTGCCAGCAGTCCATTAAGTCGCGAGGGTGAGCAGTTCTTC.

The V and J genes are TRBV7-9 and TRBJ1-2; D might be TRBD1 (5 bases). V was pared by 1 base and J by 3 bases, with 15 bases between. Germline V gives CDR1 SEHNR, CDR2 FQNEAQ (reference sequence). The CDR3 totals 16 residues. CDR3: CASSLGGMGRDYGYTF. In nucleotides, the CDR3 is TGTGCCAGCAGCTTAGGAGGAATGGGCAGGGACTATGGCTACACCTTC.

The chain recombines TRBV4-1 with TRBJ2-7, with D perhaps matching TRBD2 (7 bases). The V end lost 3 bases, the J end lost 2 bases, and 14 bases lay between the germline ends. The germline V gene encodes CDR1 MGHRA and CDR2 YSYEKL. CDR3 length: 15 residues. The CDR3 reads CASSHDAGDTYEQYF. The CDR3 nucleotides are TGCGCCAGCAGCCATGACGCGGGGGACACCTACGAGCAGTACTTC.

V is TRBV30 and J is TRBJ1-2; 7 bases match TRBD1. CDR1 and CDR2 (germline): GTSNPN, SVGIG (reference sequence). V dropped 4 bases and J dropped 4; count of bases not matched to a gene: 6. The CDR3 has 13 residues. CDR3: CAWTTGSTYGYTF. CDR3 DNA: TGTGCCTGGACGACAGGGTCTACCTATGGCTACACCTTC.

The chain couples TRBV7-9 to TRBJ2-7; D ambiguous. The CDR3 extends over 12 amino acids. Trimming removed 4 bases at V and 3 bases at J, with 7 bases between. CDR1 and CDR2 (germline): SEHNR, FQNEAQ (reference sequence). In DNA, the CDR3 is TGTGCCAGCAGCTCCTCCCTCTACGAGCAGTACTTC. It yields the protein CASSSSLYEQYF. Complete variable domain (other parts from reference TRBV7-9 and TRBJ2-7): DTGVSQNPRHKITKRGQNVTFRCDPISEHNRLYWYRQTLGQGPEFLTYFQNEAQLEKSRLLSDRFSAERPKGSFSTLEIQRTEQGDSAMYLCASSSSLYEQYFGPGTRLTVT.

This clone has only one observation. The CDR3 region is CASRTKTGGNQPQHF. The CDR3 DNA follows: TGTGCCAGCAGGACAAAGACAGGGGGGAATCAGCCCCAGCATTTT. The chain links TRBV6-1 to TRBJ1-5; 9 bases fit TRBD1. Germline V gene data show CDR1 as MNHNS and CDR2 as SASEGT. With V trimmed by 6 bases and J by 4 bases, 7 bases remained unmatched. CDR3 length equals 15 residues.

The rearrangement joins TRBV29-1 to TRBJ2-2; D perhaps matches TRBD1 (6 bases). V lost 4 bases, J lost 7 bases, and 16 bases lay in between. This CDR3 region has 14 residues. The germline V gene has CDR1 SQVTM and CDR2 ANQGSEA. CDR3 protein: CSVGRTGLSGELFF. The CDR3 DNA sequence: TGCAGCGTTGGGAGAACAGGGCTTAGCGGGGAGCTGTTTTTT.

The chain has TRBV28 and TRBJ2-7; D perhaps matches TRBD1 (5 bases). The V end lost 3 bases, the J end lost 2 bases, and 14 bases lay between the germline ends. The germline V gene has CDR1 MDHEN and CDR2 SYDVKM. The CDR3 is made up of 15 amino acids. The CDR3 DNA is TGTGCCAGCAGTTTTCCGCAGGGTTTAACCTACGAGCAGTACTTC. This codes for CASSFPQGLTYEQYF.

The rearrangement uses TRBV25-1 and TRBJ2-1; tentatively, D is TRBD2 (5 bases). Germline lookup yields CDR1 MGHDK and CDR2 SYGVNS. The V gene lost 3 bases and the J gene lost 3 bases, with 12 bases spanning the gap. The CDR3 extends over 15 amino acids. The CDR3 DNA is TGTGCCAGCAGTGACACTAGTCTCTACTACAATGAGCAGTTCTTC. Residues: CASSDTSLYYNEQFF.

The chain uses TRBV29-1 and TRBJ1-1; no reliable D call. The CDR3 length is 12 residues. Germline V CDR1 and CDR2: SQVTM, ANQGSEA. Trimming left V 4 bases short and J 0 bases short, with 6 bases between. The CDR3 DNA follows: TGCAGCGTTGGGAGGATGAACACTGAAGCTTTCTTT. Protein sequence: CSVGRMNTEAFF.

This chain links TRBV9 with TRBJ2-3; D may be TRBD2 (6 bases). V dropped 3 bases and J dropped 5 bases, with 22 bases sitting between them. Germline V gene lookup returns CDR1 SGDLS and CDR2 YYNGEE. The CDR3 contains 17 residues. CDR3 in DNA: TGTGCCAGCAGCGCGACTGGCGGGGCGAGAGCTGTAGATACGCAGTATTTT. Protein product: CASSATGGARAVDTQYF.

The CDR3 DNA follows: TGCGCCAGCAGCTTGGGACAACTTATCTACGAGCAGTACTTC. It encodes CASSLGQLIYEQYF. This sequence joins TRBV5-1 and TRBJ2-7; no clear D gene. V was clipped by 0 bases and J by 3 bases, with 10 bases between them. CDR1 is SGHRS, CDR2 YFSETQ, per germline. This CDR3 contains 14 residues.

V usage is TRBV11-2 and J usage is TRBJ1-2; D not certain. This CDR3 spans 13 amino acids. V lost 0 bases and J lost 2, with 4 bases in between. From germline, CDR1 is SGHAT and CDR2 FQNNGV. For the CDR3, the DNA is TGTGCCAGCAGCTTAGAGCGGAACTATGGCTACACCTTC. Translating it yields CASSLERNYGYTF.

This clone occurred a few times. The V gene is TRBV12-2, the J gene TRBJ2-2; TRBD1, the table's D call, lacks a check against the DNA. TRBV12-2 is recorded as a pseudogene. This CDR3 contains 15 residues. Written as DNA, the CDR3 is TGTGCAAGGCACGCTTTCAGTTTCAACACCGGGGAGCTGTTTTTT. Protein product: CARHAFSFNTGELFF.

This chain links TRBV21-1 with TRBJ1-4. TRBV21-1 is a recognized pseudogene. The CDR3 consists of 13 residues. The CDR3 nucleotides are TGTGCCAGCAGCAGTCCCGTGAGAGAAAAACTGTTTTTT. As protein: CASSSPVREKLFF.

This chain connects TRBV7-9 to TRBJ1-4, with D uncertain. CDR1 and CDR2 (germline): SEHNR, FQNEAQ (reference sequence). With 6 bases removed from V and 8 bases from J, the gap between germline ends came to 13 bases. The CDR3 runs to 13 residues. As DNA, the CDR3 is TGTGCCAGCAGGCTCGGGTTCGGGGAAAAACTGTTTTTT. Its protein product is CASRLGFGEKLFF.

The CDR3 spells CASSLARLAGGGGTQYF. The CDR3, as DNA: TGCGCCAGCAGCTTGGCCCGACTAGCGGGAGGGGGTGGTACGCAGTATTTT. The chain joins TRBV5-1 to TRBJ2-3; 14 bases match TRBD2. The CDR3 contains 17 residues. Germline V gives CDR1 SGHRS, CDR2 YFSETQ. The V gene end was trimmed by 0 bases and the J gene end by 8 bases; junction bases not matched to a gene: 8.

This clone was counted a few times. J is TRBJ1-1 and V is TRBV14, with 7 bases matching TRBD1. The CDR3 is 11 amino acids. CDR1 SGHDN and CDR2 FVKESK come from the germline V gene. The J segment lost 11 bases and the V segment lost 3 bases, leaving 3 bases of the junction unmatched. This CDR3 is CASSHDREAFF. DNA of the CDR3: TGTGCCAGCAGCCATGACAGGGAGGCTTTCTTT.

This clone was detected only once. CDR3 amino acids: CASSHTGAAGEQYF. The CDR3, as DNA: TGTGCCAGCAGCCATACAGGGGCCGCTGGGGAGCAGTACTTC. The chain uses TRBV6-5 and TRBJ2-7; 7 nucleotides match TRBD1. Per germline, CDR1 MNHEY and CDR2 SVGAGI. The V segment lost 6 bases and the J segment 7 bases; nucleotides outside the gene matches: 12. The CDR3 consists of 14 residues.